This section outlines one TCR beta chain sequence together with its context. Its specificity is not known. Untouched CD4+ T cells were bead-isolated at around 98% purity. Per germline, CDR1 WSHSY and CDR2 SAAADI. Between the trimmed V and J ends, which lost 8 bases and 5 bases, there was a span of 22 bases. This CDR3 contains 16 residues. The protocol was immunoSEQ multiplex PCR, while the TCRdb copy is restricted to in-frame clones and leaves out a portion. The data contain approximately 100,000 clones, approximately 86% of them singletons. These data are taken from a study of T cell repertoires and HLA-DP antigens. Findings and limits, study-wide: A non-physiological HeLa system presented antigen to total CD4+ responders. Naive and memory CD4+ cells were analysed together, not apart. Average cumulative frequency of previously undetected clones was roughly 34% against one allele and 45% to 65% against the other.

This TCR came from a man aged 45 to 65 in good health and CMV-seronegative. The chain recombines TRBV10-2 with TRBJ2-1; tentative D call: TRBD2 (6 bases). Source material: CD4+ T cells from PBMCs. The CDR3 sequence is CASQLLRRELNNEQFF. The CDR3, as DNA: TGCGCCAGCCAGCTCCTACGGAGGGAACTCAACAATGAGCAGTTCTTC.